This is a list of T cell receptor beta chains from one sample in a study of OX40 agonist ivuxolimab in advanced cancers. This table comes from immunoSEQ multiplex PCR, and its TCRdb copy is limited to in-frame clones, with some not included. This table has 50,000 to 70,000 clones, roughly nine tenths appearing once. Sample: CD4+ or CD8+ T cells sorted from blood, taken in a trial of the OX40 agonist ivuxolimab. Receptor source: an adult with an advanced solid tumor such as melanoma, head and neck, liver or kidney cancer. Each CDR3 is given with its conserved first and last residue. Fields, in order: CDR3 DNA, CDR3 protein, J gene, V gene, D gene, clone size. D genes are given only for firm matches. A clone size is listed for some rows: how often the clone was seen (once, few, many), or a class if it is expanded.

TGTGCCAGCAGCGGGGACAACTACAATGAGCAGTTCTTC CASSGDNYNEQFF TRBJ2-1 TRBV9 NA once
TGTGCCAGCAGCTCCGGACTAGCGGGGCGCGAGCAGTACTTC CASSSGLAGREQYF TRBJ2-7 TRBV5-4 TRBD2 NA
TGTGCCAGCAGCTTGCGCCGACAGGGTGGCTACACCTTC CASSLRRQGGYTF TRBJ1-2 TRBV5-8 TRBD1 NA
TGTGCCAGCAGCCCAGGACAGGGGTTGAACACTGAAGCTTTCTTT CASSPGQGLNTEAFF TRBJ1-1 TRBV7-3 TRBD1 NA
TGTGCCAGCAGGAGACAGGGGGATCCCTACAATGAGCAGTTCTTC CASRRQGDPYNEQFF TRBJ2-1 TRBV27 TRBD1 NA
TGTGCCAGCAGTTTAAATTTAGGACAGCCCCAGCATTTT CASSLNLGQPQHF TRBJ1-5 TRBV27 NA few
TGTGCCAGCAGTTTATCGCCCCGTTACGAGCAGTACTTC CASSLSPRYEQYF TRBJ2-7 TRBV27 NA NA
TGTGCCAGCACAGGCCCGGGACAGCTGTGGTATGGCTACACCTTC CASTGPGQLWYGYTF TRBJ1-2 TRBV7-2 TRBD1 NA
TGTGCCAGCAGTACCCCAGCGGGACTCGAGCAGTACTTC CASSTPAGLEQYF TRBJ2-7 TRBV28 TRBD2 NA
TGTGCCAGCAGTGAACAAGGCCCAATCGGGCAGTATTTT CASSEQGPIGQYF TRBJ2-3 TRBV6-1 NA few
TGTGCCAGTAGCATCCTCCGGGACAGGGGGCACAATGAGCAGTTCTTC CASSILRDRGHNEQFF TRBJ2-1 TRBV19 TRBD1 NA
TGTGCCAGTATGGGGCGACGGTACGCAGATACGCAGTATTTT CASMGRRYADTQYF TRBJ2-3 TRBV19 NA NA
TGTGCCAGCAGTGATACCCTTAGCCTGGGGTACAATGAGCAGTTCTTC CASSDTLSLGYNEQFF TRBJ2-1 TRBV28 NA NA
TGTGCCAGCAGCCTGGCGGGACAGTCCTACGAGCAGTACTTC CASSLAGQSYEQYF TRBJ2-7 TRBV5-4 NA NA
TGCGCCAGCAGCTTGAGTGGACAGGGTGCCTATGGCTACACCTTC CASSLSGQGAYGYTF TRBJ1-2 TRBV5-1 TRBD1 NA
TGCGCCAGCAGCCAAGATTTAGCAGTACCCCAAAACATTCAGTACTTC CASSQDLAVPQNIQYF TRBJ2-4 TRBV4-1 NA NA
TGTGCCAGCATTGGCGCCCGGGATACGCAGTATTTT CASIGARDTQYF TRBJ2-3 TRBV25-1 NA NA
TGTGCCAGCAGTTTAGTCGCAGGAGATTATGGCTACACCTTC CASSLVAGDYGYTF TRBJ1-2 TRBV27 NA NA
TGTGCCAGCAGCTATACAGGGGGCACTGAAGCTTTCTTT CASSYTGGTEAFF TRBJ1-1 TRBV27 TRBD1 NA
TGTGCCAGCAGTTACCCGGGACACAGCACAGATACGCAGTATTTT CASSYPGHSTDTQYF TRBJ2-3 TRBV6-6 NA once
TGTGCCAGCAGCGTGGGGAGGACCAACTATGGCTACACCTTC CASSVGRTNYGYTF TRBJ1-2 TRBV9 NA NA
TGCGCCAGCAGCCATCGGGACTTCTACGAGCAGTACTTC CASSHRDFYEQYF TRBJ2-7 TRBV4-1 NA NA
TGTGCCAGCAGCCAAGTTGTAGCGGGGGACAATGAGCAGTTCTTC CASSQVVAGDNEQFF TRBJ2-1 TRBV4-2 TRBD2 NA
TGTGCCAGCAGCGTAAGCCGGACTAGTTCTAACGATGAGCAGTTCTTC CASSVSRTSSNDEQFF TRBJ2-1 TRBV9 TRBD2 NA
TGTGCCAGCAGCTCGTCCCGGGACACTTACAACAATGAGCAGTTCTTC CASSSSRDTYNNEQFF TRBJ2-1 TRBV7-9 NA NA
TGTGCCAGGGACCCTTATGGCTACACCTTC CARDPYGYTF TRBJ1-2 TRBV28 NA NA
TGCGCCAGCAGCCAAGATCCCCAGGGGTACAATGAGCAGTTCTTC CASSQDPQGYNEQFF TRBJ2-1 TRBV4-1 NA NA
TGTGCCAGCAGCTTGGGACTAAACTACGAGCAGTACTTC CASSLGLNYEQYF TRBJ2-7 TRBV5-4 NA NA
TGTGCCAGCAGCGCAGGGGGCTCGGGTGCCACTGAAGCTTTCTTT CASSAGGSGATEAFF TRBJ1-1 TRBV9 TRBD1 NA
TGTGCCAGCAATCCCCCGGGAAATGAGCAGTTCTTC CASNPPGNEQFF TRBJ2-1 TRBV27 NA NA
TGTGCCAGCAGCCCTCGGACAGTCGCCTACGAGCAGTACTTC CASSPRTVAYEQYF TRBJ2-7 TRBV5-4 NA NA
TGTGCCAGCAGCTTACTCCCTTATGGCGGCAAAAGCACAGATACGCAGTATTTT CASSLLPYGGKSTDTQYF TRBJ2-3 TRBV7-3 NA NA
TGTGCCAGCAGCGGGAGCTCCTACGAGCAGTACTTC CASSGSSYEQYF TRBJ2-7 TRBV27 NA NA
TGCGCCAGCAGCTCGCCCGGGACAGGGGATCTAGTAGCTTTCTTT CASSSPGTGDLVAFF TRBJ1-1 TRBV5-1 TRBD1 NA
TGTGCCAGCAGTGCCGGGACAACCAATCAGCCCCAGCATTTT CASSAGTTNQPQHF TRBJ1-5 TRBV27 NA NA
TGCAGCGTTGAGGTTGGCAGGTTTAAGGGGACTAGCGGGAGAGTGTCCTACGAGCAGTACTTC CSVEVGRFKGTSGRVSYEQYF TRBJ2-7 TRBV29-1 TRBD2 NA
TGTGCCAGCAGCTTATTTGCCCACGCCGAGCAGTACTTC CASSLFAHAEQYF TRBJ2-7 TRBV11-2 NA NA
TGTGCCAGCAGTTACTCGATTCTGGGGAGCTCCTACGAGCAGTACTTC CASSYSILGSSYEQYF TRBJ2-7 TRBV6-5 NA NA
TGTGCCAGCCGAAATGTCCCAAACCGCCGGGGGGGGCTTGGCTACACCTTC CASRNVPNRRGGLGYTF TRBJ1-2 TRBV7-9 NA NA
TGCAGCGTTGAGGGGGCAGGATACACCGGGGAGCTGTTTTTT CSVEGAGYTGELFF TRBJ2-2 TRBV29-1 NA NA
TGTGCCAGCAGCTTCCTCAGCACAGATACGCAGTATTTT CASSFLSTDTQYF TRBJ2-3 TRBV7-3 NA NA
TGTGCCAGCCAGCGGGACCCTAGTCTCGAGCAGTACTTC CASQRDPSLEQYF TRBJ2-7 TRBV28 TRBD2 NA
TGCGCCAGCAGTGAGTCGGGCGGGAGGTCAGATACGCAGTATTTT CASSESGGRSDTQYF TRBJ2-3 TRBV10-2 TRBD2 NA
TGTGCCAGCAGCTACGGGACTAGCGGGAACTACGAGCAGTACTTC CASSYGTSGNYEQYF TRBJ2-7 TRBV27 TRBD2 NA